These T cell receptor beta chains were read from a single sample in a study of beta chain features in type 1 diabetes. Here immunoSEQ multiplex PCR was the method, and the copy in TCRdb shows in-frame clones only, minus some. The sample shows tens of thousands of clones, roughly a third of them seen only once. What was sequenced was stem cell memory CD4+ T cells from blood. These receptors were collected from a woman between 18 and 30 years old in good health. Each CDR3 is given with its conserved first and last residue. D genes are given only for firm matches. A clone size is listed for some rows: how often the clone was seen (once, few, many), or a class if it is expanded.

TRBJ2-2 | few | TRBV6-1 | TRBD2 | TGTGCCGCACTAGCGGGAGAGTACACCGGGGAGCTGTTTTTT | CAALAGEYTGELFF
TRBJ1-6 | few | TRBV7-3 | TRBD1 | TGTGCCAGCAGCAACCAGGGGGGAAATAATTCACCCCTCCACTTT | CASSNQGGNNSPLHF
TRBJ2-2 | - | TRBV2 | TRBD1 | TGTGCCAGCACCTGGGACAGGGGGGGGACCGGGGAGCTGTTTTTT | CASTWDRGGTGELFF
TRBJ2-1 | few | TRBV4-2 | TRBD2 | TGTGCCAGCAGCCAATTAGCGGTTCAAAGCGGGAGCGGGGGGGTTGAGCAGTTCTTC | CASSQLAVQSGSGGVEQFF
TRBJ2-7 | many | TRBV29-1 | - | TGCAGCGTTGCACCCTTACCGGGAGTCGACGAGCAGTACTTC | CSVAPLPGVDEQYF
TRBJ2-7 | few | TRBV7-2 | TRBD2 | TGTGCCAGCAGCTTAGGACTAGCGACCGAGCAGTACTTC | CASSLGLATEQYF
TRBJ2-7 | - | TRBV29-1 | TRBD1 | TGCAGCGTTGAAGCGGGACAGAAAAGCTCCTACGAGCAGTACTTC | CSVEAGQKSSYEQYF
TRBJ1-1 | - | TRBV21-1 | - | TGTGCCAGCAGCAAAGTAGGGGTGACAGGCCAGAACACTGAAGCTTTCTTT | CASSKVGVTGQNTEAFF
TRBJ2-1 | once | TRBV10-3 | TRBD2 | TGTGCCATCAGTGAGTCCGGGGGAGGGTACGGCAATGAGCAGTTCTTC | CAISESGGGYGNEQFF
TRBJ2-2 | few | TRBV5-4 | TRBD2 | TGTGCCAGCAGCCCGGACGGGGGGGGGACCGGGGAGCTGTTTTTT | CASSPDGGGTGELFF
TRBJ2-7 | - | TRBV29-1 | TRBD2 | TGCAGCGTTGAAGGTGGGGGGGTTGCTTCCTACGAGCAGTACTTC | CSVEGGGVASYEQYF
TRBJ2-7 | - | TRBV4-1 | - | TGCGCCAGCAGCCAAGATCGGGCGGGCGGGGTGCGCGAGCAGTACTTC | CASSQDRAGGVREQYF
TRBJ2-2 | - | TRBV5-1 | TRBD2 | TGCGCCAGCAGCTTGGGACTAGCGGGGAACACCGGGGAGCTGTTTTTT | CASSLGLAGNTGELFF
TRBJ2-7 | many | TRBV23-1 | - | TGCGCCAGCAGTCAACCTCCGGAGGGGAGCTCCTACGAGCAGTACTTC | CASSQPPEGSSYEQYF
TRBJ1-2 | - | TRBV9 | - | TGTGCCAGCAGCGTAGATGAACAGGGCCCGTATGGCTACACCTTC | CASSVDEQGPYGYTF
TRBJ2-1 | - | TRBV7-2 | - | TGTGCCAGCAGCGAGCCGGGACTCCGGAGTGAGCAGTTCTTC | CASSEPGLRSEQFF
TRBJ2-1 | few | TRBV7-2 | TRBD2 | TGTGCCAGCAGCCCGAGGACTAGCGCCGCATCATACAATGAGCAGTTCTTC | CASSPRTSAASYNEQFF
TRBJ1-1 | - | TRBV18 | TRBD1 | TGTGCCAGCTCACCTCGGACGGGACAGGGGTCCACTGAAGCTTTCTTT | CASSPRTGQGSTEAFF
TRBJ2-7 | - | TRBV7-8 | TRBD1 | TGTGCCAGCAGCGTAAGACAGGGTCCCCTCTCCTACGAGCAGTACTTC | CASSVRQGPLSYEQYF
TRBJ2-7 | - | TRBV29-1 | TRBD2 | TGCAGCGTTGTACCTTATAGCGGGAGGGCCAGCGAGCAGTACTTC | CSVVPYSGRASEQYF
TRBJ2-5 | - | TRBV5-6 | - | TGTGCCAGCAGCTCCGCTAGCCAGACCCAGTACTTC | CASSSASQTQYF
TRBJ2-5 | - | TRBV6-6 | TRBD1 | TGTGCCAGCAGTTCCTGGGACAGGGGCCAAGAGACCCAGTACTTC | CASSSWDRGQETQYF
TRBJ1-2 | - | TRBV2 | TRBD1 | TGTGCCAGCAGGGATCAGGGGGCGTATGGCTACACCTTC | CASRDQGAYGYTF
TRBJ2-5 | - | TRBV2 | - | TGTGCCAGGGCGGTCCAAGAGACCCAGTACTTC | CARAVQETQYF
TRBJ2-7 | - | TRBV18 | - | TGTGCCAGCTCACCAGGGAGTTGGGCCTTCGAGCAGTACTTC | CASSPGSWAFEQYF